This TCR beta chain emerged from a study of T-cell memory formation after mild COVID-19. Study at large: Each donor largely had its own TCR clusters.

This clonotype has only a few counts. The antigen is undetermined. TCRdb ran MiXCR on the 5' RACE reads and lists one entry per CDR3 protein. The sample yields around 430,000 distinct CDR3 sequences, approximately 15% seen once. Germline-derived CDR1 and CDR2 are SGHVS and FQNEAQ. V was shortened by 1 base and J by 0 bases, with 10 bases between the two germline ends. This CDR3 comprises 16 residues. Study-wide results and caveats: Later expanders leaned CD4+, whereas clones that contracted between day 15 and 85 were balanced CD4/CD8.

This receptor was obtained from a man aged 18 to 30 who had mild COVID-19 (a few samples of this study predate the infection). Cell type and time point are not known. The sample taken for sequencing was PBMCs or a T cell subset sorted from them (not recorded which). The rearrangement links TRBV7-8 to TRBJ1-3; D is unclear. CDR3 region: CASSLGPTFSGNTIYF. The CDR3 nucleotides read TGTGCCAGCAGCTTAGGCCCCACCTTCTCTGGAAACACCATATATTTT.